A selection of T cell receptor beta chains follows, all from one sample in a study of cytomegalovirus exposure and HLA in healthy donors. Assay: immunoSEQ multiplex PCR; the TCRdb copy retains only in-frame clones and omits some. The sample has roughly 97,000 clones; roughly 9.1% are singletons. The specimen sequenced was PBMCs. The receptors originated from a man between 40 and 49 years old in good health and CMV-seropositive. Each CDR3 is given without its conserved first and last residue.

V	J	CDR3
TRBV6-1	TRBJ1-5	ASSGQVQPQH
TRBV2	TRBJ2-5	ASSEETQY
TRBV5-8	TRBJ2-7	ASSRTGVYEQY
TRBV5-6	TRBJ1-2	ASSLAGYGYT
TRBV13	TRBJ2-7	ASSLSTVEQY
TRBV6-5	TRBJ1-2	ASSYYLGDYGYT
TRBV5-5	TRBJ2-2	ASSEDRRLNTGELF
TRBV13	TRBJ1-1	ASRVGGSTEAF
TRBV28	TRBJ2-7	ASSSSRGMSYEQY
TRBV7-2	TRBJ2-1	ASSSSGTSLEQF
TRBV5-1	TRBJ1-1	ASSSAGDGAF
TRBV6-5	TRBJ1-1	ASSTDRVEAF
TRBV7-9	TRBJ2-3	ASSPTSVGIDTQY
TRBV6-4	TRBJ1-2	ASSPRTGVKDGYT
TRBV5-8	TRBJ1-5	ASSLPGRVNQPQH
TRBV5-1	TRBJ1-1	ASRRAGGGNTEAF
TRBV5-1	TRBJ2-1	ASTSGTSAIEQF
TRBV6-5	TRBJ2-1	ASSYSAGSYNEQF
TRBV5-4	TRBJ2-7	ASSSDRILWY
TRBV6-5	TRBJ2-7	ASSSQKGFDYAQY